Sequencing of this TCR beta chain was carried out in a study of blood T cell repertoires in COVID-19. Per germline, CDR1 LGHNT and CDR2 FRNRAP. V lost 2 bases to trimming and J lost 0 bases, with 10 bases between them. The CDR3 sequence is 15 residues long. The Seattle patients, enrolled during active infection, were followed longitudinally. Method: immunoSEQ multiplex PCR; TCRdb's copy keeps in-frame clones and lacks some. Of around 290,000 clones in the sample, 91% were seen once. Input material: peripheral blood. This sequence joins TRBV12-5 and TRBJ1-1; D possibly corresponds to TRBD1 (6 bases). The clonotype originates from a young woman with COVID-19, enrolled during active disease. The CDR3 spells CASGLTQGLNTEAFF. CDR3 bases: TGTGCTAGTGGTTTGACACAGGGATTGAACACTGAAGCTTTCTTT.